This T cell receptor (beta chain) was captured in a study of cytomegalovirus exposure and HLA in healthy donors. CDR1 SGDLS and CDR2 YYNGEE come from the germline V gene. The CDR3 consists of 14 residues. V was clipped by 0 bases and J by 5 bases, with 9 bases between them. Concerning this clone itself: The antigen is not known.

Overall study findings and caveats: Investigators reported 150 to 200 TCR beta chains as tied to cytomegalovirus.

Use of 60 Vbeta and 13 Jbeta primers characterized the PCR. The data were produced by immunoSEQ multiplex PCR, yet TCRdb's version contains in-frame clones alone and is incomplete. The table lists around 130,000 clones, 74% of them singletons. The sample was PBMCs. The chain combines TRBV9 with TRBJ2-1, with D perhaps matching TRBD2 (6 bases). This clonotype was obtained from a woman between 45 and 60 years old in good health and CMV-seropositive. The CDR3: CASSVGGGDNEQFF. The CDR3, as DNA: TGTGCCAGCAGCGTAGGTGGCGGGGACAATGAGCAGTTCTTC.